The clone carrying this TCR beta chain was detected once. Its antigen is still unknown. Measured with immunoSEQ multiplex PCR; TCRdb has only the in-frame clones, and not every one. The sample has around 34,000 clones; 90% to 95% are singletons. The germline gives CDR1 SGHRS, CDR2 YFSETQ. Trimming removed 4 bases from V and 3 bases from J; junction bases left unmatched: 5. This CDR3 is built from 14 residues. These data belong to a study of T cells in localized non-small cell lung cancer. Study-wide results and limits: Uninvolved adjacent lung had the highest recorded T cell clonality, with tumor below it.

This sequence originates from an older female donor with stage I lung adenocarcinoma. V gene TRBV5-1 combines with J gene TRBJ2-7; 9 positions agree with TRBD1. This specimen was peripheral blood, taken before any cancer treatment. The CDR3, as DNA: TGCGCCAGCAGCCATCCGGGACAGGGCTACGAGCAGTACTTC. Protein sequence: CASSHPGQGYEQYF.